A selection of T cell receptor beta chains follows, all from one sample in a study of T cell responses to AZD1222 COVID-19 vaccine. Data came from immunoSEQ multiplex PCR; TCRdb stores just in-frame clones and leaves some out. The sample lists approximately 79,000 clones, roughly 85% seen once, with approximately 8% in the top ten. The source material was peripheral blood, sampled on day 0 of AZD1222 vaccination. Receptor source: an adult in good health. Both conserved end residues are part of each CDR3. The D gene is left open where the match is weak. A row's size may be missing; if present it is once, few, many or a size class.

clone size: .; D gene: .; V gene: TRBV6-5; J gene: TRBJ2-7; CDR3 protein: CASSSLGGAEQYF; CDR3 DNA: TGTGCCAGCAGTTCGCTAGGGGGAGCCGAGCAGTACTTC
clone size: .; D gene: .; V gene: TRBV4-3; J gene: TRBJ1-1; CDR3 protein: CASSQDWTKNTEAFF; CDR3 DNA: TGCGCCAGCAGCCAAGATTGGACAAAAAACACTGAAGCTTTCTTT
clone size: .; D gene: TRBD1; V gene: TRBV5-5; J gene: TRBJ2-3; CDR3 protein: CASSPVTGLGTDTQYF; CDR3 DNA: TGTGCCAGCAGCCCAGTGACAGGGTTAGGCACAGATACGCAGTATTTT
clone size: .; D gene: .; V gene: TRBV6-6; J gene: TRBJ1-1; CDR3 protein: CASSYGRAIEAFF; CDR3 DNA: TGTGCCAGCAGTTACGGACGGGCGATTGAAGCTTTCTTT
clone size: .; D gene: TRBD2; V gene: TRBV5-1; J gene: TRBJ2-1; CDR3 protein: CASSPGLVTYNEQFF; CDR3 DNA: TGCGCCAGCAGCCCCGGACTAGTCACCTACAATGAGCAGTTCTTC
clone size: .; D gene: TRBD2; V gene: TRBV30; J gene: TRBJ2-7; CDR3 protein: CAGRGTSERGLAYEQYF; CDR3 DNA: TGTGCCGGGAGGGGAACGTCGGAGCGGGGCCTGGCCTACGAGCAGTACTTC
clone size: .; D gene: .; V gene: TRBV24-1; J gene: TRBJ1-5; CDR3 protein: CATSDPNQPQHF; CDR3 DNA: TGTGCCACCAGTGATCCAAATCAGCCCCAGCATTTT
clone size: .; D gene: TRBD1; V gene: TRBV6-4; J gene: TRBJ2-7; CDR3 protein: CASSDGSNRGLKNEQYF; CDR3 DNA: TGTGCCAGCAGTGACGGGAGTAATAGGGGGCTAAAAAACGAGCAGTACTTC
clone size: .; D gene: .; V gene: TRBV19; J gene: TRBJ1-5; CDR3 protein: CASSMGQNSNQPQHF; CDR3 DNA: TGTGCCAGTAGTATGGGGCAGAATAGCAATCAGCCCCAGCATTTT
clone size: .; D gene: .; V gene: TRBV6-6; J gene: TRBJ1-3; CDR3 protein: CASRRRQRWAGNTIYF; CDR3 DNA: TGTGCCAGCAGGCGCAGGCAAAGGTGGGCTGGAAACACCATATATTTT
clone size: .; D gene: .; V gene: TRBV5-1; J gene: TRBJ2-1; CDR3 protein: CASSLPVYNEQFF; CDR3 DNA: TGCGCCAGCAGCTTGCCCGTTTACAATGAGCAGTTCTTC
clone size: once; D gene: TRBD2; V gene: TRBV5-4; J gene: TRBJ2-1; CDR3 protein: CASSLGGGSTHNEQFF; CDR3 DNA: TGTGCCAGCAGCTTGGGCGGCGGGAGTACCCACAATGAGCAGTTCTTC
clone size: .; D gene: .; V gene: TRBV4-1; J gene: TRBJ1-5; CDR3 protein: CASSQDPGGNQPQHF; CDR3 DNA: TGCGCCAGCAGCCAAGATCCTGGTGGAAATCAGCCCCAGCATTTT
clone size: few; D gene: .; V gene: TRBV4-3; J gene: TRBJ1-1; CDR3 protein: CASSQDIRGGITEAFF; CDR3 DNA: TGCGCCAGCAGCCAAGATATTCGGGGTGGAATCACTGAAGCTTTCTTT
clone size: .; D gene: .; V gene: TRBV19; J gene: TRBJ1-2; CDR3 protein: CASSPGLSGYTF; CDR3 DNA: TGTGCCAGTAGTCCAGGGCTCAGTGGCTACACCTTC
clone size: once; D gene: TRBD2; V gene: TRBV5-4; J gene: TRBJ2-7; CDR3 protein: CASSLPGLAGVQPYEQYF; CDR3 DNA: TGTGCCAGCAGCCTCCCGGGACTAGCGGGAGTTCAGCCCTACGAGCAGTACTTC
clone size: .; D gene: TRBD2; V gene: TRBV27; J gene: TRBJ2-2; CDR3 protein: CASSPMAGVNTGELFF; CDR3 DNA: TGTGCCAGCAGTCCCATGGCGGGAGTGAACACCGGGGAGCTGTTTTTT
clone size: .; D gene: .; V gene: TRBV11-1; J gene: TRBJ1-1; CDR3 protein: CASSHPTTRNTEAFF; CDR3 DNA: TGTGCCAGCAGCCATCCTACGACAAGAAACACTGAAGCTTTCTTT
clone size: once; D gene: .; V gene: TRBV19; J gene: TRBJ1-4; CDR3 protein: CASSLLGQGPNEKLFF; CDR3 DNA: TGTGCCAGTAGTCTCCTAGGGCAGGGCCCTAATGAAAAACTGTTTTTT
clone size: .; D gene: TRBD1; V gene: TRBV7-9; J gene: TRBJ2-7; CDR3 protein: CASSPTGQASSYEQYF; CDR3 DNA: TGTGCCAGCAGCCCGACGGGACAGGCTAGCTCCTACGAGCAGTACTTC
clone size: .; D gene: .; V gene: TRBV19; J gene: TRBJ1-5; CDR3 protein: CASRTPGAHSNQPQHF; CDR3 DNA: TGTGCCAGCAGAACTCCGGGGGCCCATAGCAATCAGCCCCAGCATTTT
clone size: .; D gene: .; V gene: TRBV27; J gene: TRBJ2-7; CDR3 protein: CASRPLNSYEQYF; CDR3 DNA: TGTGCCAGCAGACCGTTAAACTCCTACGAGCAGTACTTC
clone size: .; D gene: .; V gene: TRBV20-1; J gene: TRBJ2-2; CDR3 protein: CSASGAGNTGELFF; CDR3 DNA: TGCAGTGCTAGTGGGGCCGGGAACACCGGGGAGCTGTTTTTT
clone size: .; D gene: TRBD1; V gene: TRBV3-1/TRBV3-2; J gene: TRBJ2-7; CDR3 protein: CASSPWDSYEQYF; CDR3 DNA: TGTGCCAGCAGCCCGTGGGACAGCTACGAGCAGTACTTC
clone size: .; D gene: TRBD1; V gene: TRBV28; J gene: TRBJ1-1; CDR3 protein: CASSSGGTAMNTEAFF; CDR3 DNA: TGTGCCAGCAGTTCCGGTGGGACAGCGATGAACACTGAAGCTTTCTTT
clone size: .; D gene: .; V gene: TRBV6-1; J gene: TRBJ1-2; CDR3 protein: CASSEVRGRLNYGYTF; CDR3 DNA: TGTGCCAGCAGTGAAGTTAGGGGCAGACTTAACTATGGCTACACCTTC
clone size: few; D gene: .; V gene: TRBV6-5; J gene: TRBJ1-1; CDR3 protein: CASSPSVGPNLRAFF; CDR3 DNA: TGTGCCAGCAGTCCCTCGGTTGGCCCCAACCTGAGAGCTTTCTTT
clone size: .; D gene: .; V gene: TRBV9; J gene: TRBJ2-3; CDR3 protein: CASSPDPLRGTDTQYF; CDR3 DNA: TGTGCCAGCAGCCCCGACCCCCTTCGGGGCACAGATACGCAGTATTTT
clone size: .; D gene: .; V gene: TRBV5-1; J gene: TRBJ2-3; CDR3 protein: CASSLGADTQYF; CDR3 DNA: TGCGCCAGCAGCTTGGGAGCAGATACGCAGTATTTT
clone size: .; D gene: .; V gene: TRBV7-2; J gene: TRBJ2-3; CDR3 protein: CASSSLGDPDTQYF; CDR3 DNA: TGTGCCAGCAGCTCGCTTGGGGATCCAGATACGCAGTATTTT
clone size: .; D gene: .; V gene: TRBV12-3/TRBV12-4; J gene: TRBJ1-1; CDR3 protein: CASSFVRNTEAFF; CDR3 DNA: TGTGCCAGCAGTTTTGTGAGGAACACTGAAGCTTTCTTT
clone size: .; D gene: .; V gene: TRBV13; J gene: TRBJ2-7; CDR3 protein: CASSPLSVPLGAGEQYF; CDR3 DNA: TGTGCCAGCAGCCCTCTTTCTGTTCCCCTGGGGGCGGGGGAGCAGTACTTC
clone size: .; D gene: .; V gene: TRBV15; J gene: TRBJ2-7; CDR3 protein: CATSESYEQYF; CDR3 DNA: TGTGCCACCAGCGAATCCTACGAGCAGTACTTC